Below, one T cell receptor (gamma chain) is given with its context. This sample is part of a study of gamma-delta chains in newborns, infants, children. Study-wide context: Polyclonal expansion of innate γδ T cells after birth follows microbial exposure.

TCRdb called clones anew from the reads with CATT. The sample holds over 2,000 gamma-chain clones, less than 35% seen once. In germline, CDR1 is GITISATS, CDR2 ISYDGTV (reference sequence). This CDR3 is built from 13 residues. V dropped 3 bases and J dropped 6; count of bases not matched to a gene: 8. This chain joins TRGV9 and TRGJ1 or TRGJ2. The TCR originated in a child who was a newborn, infant or young child, either healthy, febrile or measles-vaccinated (not recorded which). Sequenced sample: blood. This CDR3 is CALWEPQPYKKLF. The DNA for the CDR3 is TGTGCCTTGTGGGAGCCCCAGCCTTATAAGAAACTCTTT.